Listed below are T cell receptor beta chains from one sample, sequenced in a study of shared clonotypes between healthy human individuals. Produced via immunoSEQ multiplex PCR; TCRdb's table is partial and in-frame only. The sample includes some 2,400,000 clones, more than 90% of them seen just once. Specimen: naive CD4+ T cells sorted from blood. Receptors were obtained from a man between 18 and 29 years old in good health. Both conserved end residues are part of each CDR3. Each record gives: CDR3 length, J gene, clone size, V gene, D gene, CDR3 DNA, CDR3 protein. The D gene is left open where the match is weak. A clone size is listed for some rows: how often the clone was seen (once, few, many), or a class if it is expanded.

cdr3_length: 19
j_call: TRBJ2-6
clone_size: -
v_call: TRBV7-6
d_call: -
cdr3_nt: TGTGCCAGCAGCTCACCCTGGGGGCCGGAGGGCTCTGGGGCCAACGTCCTGACTTTC
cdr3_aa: CASSSPWGPEGSGANVLTF

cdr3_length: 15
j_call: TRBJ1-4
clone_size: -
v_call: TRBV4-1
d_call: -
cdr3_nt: TGCGCCAGCAGCCTAGGACAGTCGGGCGACAAAAAACTGTTTTTT
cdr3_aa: CASSLGQSGDKKLFF

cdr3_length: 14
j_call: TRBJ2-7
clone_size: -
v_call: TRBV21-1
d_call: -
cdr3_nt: TGTGCCAGCAGCTCCCAGGGGAATCGGTACGAGCAGTACTTC
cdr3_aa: CASSSQGNRYEQYF

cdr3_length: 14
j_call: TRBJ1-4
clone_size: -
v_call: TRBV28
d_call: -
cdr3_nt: TGTGCCAGCAGTTCCCCGGGACCCCCTTGGGAACTGTTTTTT
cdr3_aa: CASSSPGPPWELFF

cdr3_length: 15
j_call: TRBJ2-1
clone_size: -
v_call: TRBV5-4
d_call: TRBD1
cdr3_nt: TGTGCCAGCAGCTTACCCGGACAGGGGGCAAATGAGCAGTTCTTC
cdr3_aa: CASSLPGQGANEQFF

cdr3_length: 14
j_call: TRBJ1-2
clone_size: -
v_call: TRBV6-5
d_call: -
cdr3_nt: TGTGCCAGCAGTCCCCCTAGGGCAGGGTATGGCTACACCTTC
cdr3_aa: CASSPPRAGYGYTF

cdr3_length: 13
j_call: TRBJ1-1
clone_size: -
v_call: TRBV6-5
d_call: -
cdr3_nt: TGTGCCAGCAGTAAGAGACGGAACACTGAAGCTTTCTTT
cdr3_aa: CASSKRRNTEAFF

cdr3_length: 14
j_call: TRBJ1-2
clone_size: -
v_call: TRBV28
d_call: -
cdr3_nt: TGTGCCAGCACGGGTGGGGGGGAGGACTATGGCTACACCTTC
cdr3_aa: CASTGGGEDYGYTF

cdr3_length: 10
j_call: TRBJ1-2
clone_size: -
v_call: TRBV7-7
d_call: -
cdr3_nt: TGTGCGCCCACGGGCTATGGCTACACCTTC
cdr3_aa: CAPTGYGYTF

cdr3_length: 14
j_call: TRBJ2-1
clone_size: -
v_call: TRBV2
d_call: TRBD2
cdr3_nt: TGTGCCAGCAGGGGACTAGCGGCCTACAATGAGCAGTTCTTC
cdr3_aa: CASRGLAAYNEQFF

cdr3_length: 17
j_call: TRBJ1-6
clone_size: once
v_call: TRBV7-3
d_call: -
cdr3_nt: TGTGCCAGCAGCTTGGTTCCCGGGGGCACAACAAATTCACCCCTCCACTTT
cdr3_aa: CASSLVPGGTTNSPLHF

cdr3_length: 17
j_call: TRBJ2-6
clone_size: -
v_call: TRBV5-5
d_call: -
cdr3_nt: TGTGCCAGCAGCGTCGATCCGCTTCCCTCTGGGGCCAACGTCCTGACTTTC
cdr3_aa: CASSVDPLPSGANVLTF

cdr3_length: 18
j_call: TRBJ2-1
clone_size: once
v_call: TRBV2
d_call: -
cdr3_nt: TGTGCCAGCAGCGACTGGACTATCGCGTATCCCTCTGGTAATGAGCAGTTCTTC
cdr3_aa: CASSDWTIAYPSGNEQFF

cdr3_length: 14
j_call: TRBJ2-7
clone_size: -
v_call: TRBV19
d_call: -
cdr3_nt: TGTGCCAGTAGCGTGAATTACGGCCCCTACGAGCAGTACTTC
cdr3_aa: CASSVNYGPYEQYF

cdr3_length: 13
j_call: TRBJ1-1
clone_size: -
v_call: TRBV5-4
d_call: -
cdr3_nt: TGTGCCAGCAGCTTTCCTAGAGACACTGAAGCTTTCTTT
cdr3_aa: CASSFPRDTEAFF

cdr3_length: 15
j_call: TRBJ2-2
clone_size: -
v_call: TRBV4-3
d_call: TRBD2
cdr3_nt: TGCGCCAGCAGCCTTAGCGGGAGAAAGGCCGGGGAGCTGTTTTTT
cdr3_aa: CASSLSGRKAGELFF

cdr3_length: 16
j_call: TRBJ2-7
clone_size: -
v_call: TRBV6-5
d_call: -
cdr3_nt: TGTGCCAGCAGTTACGCGGGCCGGCAGGGTATCAACGAGCAGTACTTC
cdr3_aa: CASSYAGRQGINEQYF

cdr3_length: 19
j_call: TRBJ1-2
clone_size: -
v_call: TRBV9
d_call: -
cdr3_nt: TGTGCCAGCAGCGTAGATCTGTTTAGCGGTGGAGGACAGCTCTATGGCTACACCTTC
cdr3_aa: CASSVDLFSGGGQLYGYTF

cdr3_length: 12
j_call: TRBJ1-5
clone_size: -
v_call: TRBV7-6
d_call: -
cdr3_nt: TGTGCCAGCAGCTCGCCGCCTCAGCCCCAGCATTTT
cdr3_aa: CASSSPPQPQHF

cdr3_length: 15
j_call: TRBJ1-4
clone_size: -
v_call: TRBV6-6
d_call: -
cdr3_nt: TGTGCCAGCAGTTACGCGGGGGGGAGAAAAGATAAACTGTTTTTT
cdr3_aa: CASSYAGGRKDKLFF

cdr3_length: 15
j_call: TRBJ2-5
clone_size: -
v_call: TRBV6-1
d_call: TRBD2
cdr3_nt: TGTGCCAGCAGTGGTCGATTTAGCGGGATTGAGACCCAGTACTTC
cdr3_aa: CASSGRFSGIETQYF

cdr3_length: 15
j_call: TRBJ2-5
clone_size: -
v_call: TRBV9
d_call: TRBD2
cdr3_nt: TGTGCCAGCAGCGTAACTAGCGGGGGGGCGGAGACCCAGTACTTC
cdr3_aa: CASSVTSGGAETQYF

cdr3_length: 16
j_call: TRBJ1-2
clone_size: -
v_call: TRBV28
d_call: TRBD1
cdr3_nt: TGTGCCATAACGCGGGACAGCGTACCACTTACCTATGGCTACACCTTC
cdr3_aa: CAITRDSVPLTYGYTF

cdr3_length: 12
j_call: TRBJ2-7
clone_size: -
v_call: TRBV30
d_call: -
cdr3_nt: TGTGCCTGGAGTGGGGAGGGGGTCGAGCAGTACTTC
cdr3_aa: CAWSGEGVEQYF

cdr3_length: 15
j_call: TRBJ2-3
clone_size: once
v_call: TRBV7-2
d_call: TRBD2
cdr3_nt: TGTGCCAGCAGCTCTAGCGGATCTAGCACAGATACGCAGTATTTT
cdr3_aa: CASSSSGSSTDTQYF

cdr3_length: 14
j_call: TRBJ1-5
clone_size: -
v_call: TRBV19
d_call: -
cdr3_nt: TGTGCCAGTAGTATCCGGGGATTGGATCAGCCCCAGCATTTT
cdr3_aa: CASSIRGLDQPQHF

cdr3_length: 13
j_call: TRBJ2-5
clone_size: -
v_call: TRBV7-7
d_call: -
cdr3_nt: TGTGCTAGCAGCTTCGGTCATCAAGAGACCCAGTACTTC
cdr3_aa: CASSFGHQETQYF

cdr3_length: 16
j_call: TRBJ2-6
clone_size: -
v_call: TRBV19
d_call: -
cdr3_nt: TGTGCCACTAACGATCTACAGTTCTCTGGGGCCAACGTCCTGACTTTC
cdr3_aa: CATNDLQFSGANVLTF

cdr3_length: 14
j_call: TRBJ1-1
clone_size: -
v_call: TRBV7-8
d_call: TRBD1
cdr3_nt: TGTGCCAGCAGCTCAGGACAGGGCAGGACTGAAGCTTTCTTT
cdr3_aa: CASSSGQGRTEAFF

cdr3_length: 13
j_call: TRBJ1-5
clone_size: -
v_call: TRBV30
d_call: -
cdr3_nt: TGTGCCTGGAGTGTTTCCCAGGTTCAGCCCCAGCATTTT
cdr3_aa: CAWSVSQVQPQHF

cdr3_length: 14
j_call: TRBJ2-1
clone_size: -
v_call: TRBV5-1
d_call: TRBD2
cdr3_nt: TGCGCCAGCAGCTTGGGGCTAGCGGGCGATGAGCAGTTCTTC
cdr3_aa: CASSLGLAGDEQFF

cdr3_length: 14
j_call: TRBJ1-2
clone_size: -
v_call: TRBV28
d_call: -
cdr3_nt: TGTGCCAGCACCCGAGATCCAGGCGGAGGGGGCTACACCTTC
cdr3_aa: CASTRDPGGGGYTF

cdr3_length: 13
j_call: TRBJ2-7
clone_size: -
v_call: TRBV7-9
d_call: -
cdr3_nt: TGTGCCAGCACCTACTTAAACTCCTACGAGCAGTACTTC
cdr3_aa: CASTYLNSYEQYF

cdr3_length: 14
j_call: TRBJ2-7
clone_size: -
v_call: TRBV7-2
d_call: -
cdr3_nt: TGTGCCAGCAGCCCGCCCCCGGGAGCCTACGAGCAGTACTTC
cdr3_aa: CASSPPPGAYEQYF

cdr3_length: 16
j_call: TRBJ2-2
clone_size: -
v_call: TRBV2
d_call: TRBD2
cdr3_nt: TGTGCCAGCAGTATCACCGGGACTAGGAATACCGGGGAGCTGTTTTTT
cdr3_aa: CASSITGTRNTGELFF

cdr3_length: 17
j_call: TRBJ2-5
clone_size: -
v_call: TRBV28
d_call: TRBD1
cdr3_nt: TGTGCCAGCAGTTTCCAGAGGGGCGACAGGGGGCGAGAGACCCAGTACTTC
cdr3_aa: CASSFQRGDRGRETQYF

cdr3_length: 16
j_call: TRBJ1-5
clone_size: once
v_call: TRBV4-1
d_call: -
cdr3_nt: TGCGCCAGCAGCCAAGAGGGGGAAGGTACCTCAAGGCCCCAGCATTTT
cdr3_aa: CASSQEGEGTSRPQHF

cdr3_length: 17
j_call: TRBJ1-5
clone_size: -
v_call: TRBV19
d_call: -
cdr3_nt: TGTGCCAGTACGGGCGCAACTCGTCTGAATAGCAATCAGCCCCAGCATTTT
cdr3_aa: CASTGATRLNSNQPQHF

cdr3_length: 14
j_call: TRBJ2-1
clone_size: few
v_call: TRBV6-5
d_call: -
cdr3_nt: TGTGCCAGCAAAAACCTCACCCGGGACTCAAGGGAGTTCTTC
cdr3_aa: CASKNLTRDSREFF

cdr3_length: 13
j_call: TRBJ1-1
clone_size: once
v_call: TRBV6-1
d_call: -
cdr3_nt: TGTGCCAGCAGTGAAAGTAGGGGGACTGAAGCTTTCTTT
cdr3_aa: CASSESRGTEAFF

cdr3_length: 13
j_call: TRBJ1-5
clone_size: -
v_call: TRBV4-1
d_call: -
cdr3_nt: TGCGCCAGCAGCCAAGAGCTTCCCCAGCCCCAGCATTTT
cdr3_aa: CASSQELPQPQHF

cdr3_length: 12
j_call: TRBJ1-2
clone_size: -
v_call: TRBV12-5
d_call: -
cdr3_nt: TGTGCTAGTAACCGGGACGGCTATGGCTACACCTTC
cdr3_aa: CASNRDGYGYTF

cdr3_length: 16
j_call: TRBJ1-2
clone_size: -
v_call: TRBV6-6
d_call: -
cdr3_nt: TGTGCCAGCAGCCTATGGACCGGGACACGCCTAATTGGCTACACCTTC
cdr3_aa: CASSLWTGTRLIGYTF